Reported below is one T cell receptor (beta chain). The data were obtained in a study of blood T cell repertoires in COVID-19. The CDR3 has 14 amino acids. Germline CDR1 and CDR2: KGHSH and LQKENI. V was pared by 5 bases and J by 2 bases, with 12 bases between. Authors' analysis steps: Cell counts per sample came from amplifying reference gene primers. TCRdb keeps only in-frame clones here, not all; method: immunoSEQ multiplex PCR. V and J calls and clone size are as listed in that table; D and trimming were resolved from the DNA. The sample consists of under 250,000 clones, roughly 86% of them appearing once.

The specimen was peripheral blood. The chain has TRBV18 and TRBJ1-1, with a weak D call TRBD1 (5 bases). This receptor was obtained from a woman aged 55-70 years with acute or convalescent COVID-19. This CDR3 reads CASSAGRSNTEAFF. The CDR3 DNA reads TGTGCCAGCTCAGCGGGACGGAGTAACACTGAAGCTTTCTTT.